This is a list of T cell receptor beta chains from one sample in a study of blood T cell repertoires in COVID-19. Sequenced by immunoSEQ multiplex PCR; TCRdb stores in-frame clones only, minus some. The repertoire has approximately 140,000 clones, roughly 90% of them found once; the top ten carry roughly 1.2%. What was sequenced was PBMCs or T cells enriched from blood (not recorded which). All receptors come from a woman under 40 with acute COVID-19. The CDR3 runs from the conserved cysteine through the conserved F or W. The order of the fields is V gene, clone size, D gene, J gene, CDR3 protein, CDR3 DNA. The D gene is left open where the match is weak. Clone size, where shown, is once, few, many, or a class for clones that have expanded.

TRBV2	-	TRBD2	TRBJ2-1	CASRSSGSYNEQFF	TGTGCCAGCAGATCTAGCGGCTCCTACAATGAGCAGTTCTTC
TRBV5-1	-	-	TRBJ1-1	CASSPQGQGEAFF	TGCGCCAGCAGCCCTCAGGGGCAAGGGGAAGCTTTCTTT
TRBV2	-	-	TRBJ1-5	CASQDQVHQPQHF	TGTGCCAGCCAGGATCAGGTACATCAGCCCCAGCATTTT
TRBV25-1	-	TRBD2	TRBJ2-5	CASTGGWQETQYF	TGTGCCAGCACGGGGGGTTGGCAAGAGACCCAGTACTTC
TRBV28	once	-	TRBJ1-6	CASSFNGEGLNSPLHF	TGTGCCAGCAGTTTTAACGGGGAGGGCCTCAATTCACCCCTCCACTTT
TRBV5-1	-	TRBD1	TRBJ1-3	CASSIGQETGNTIYF	TGCGCCAGCAGCATTGGACAGGAGACTGGAAACACCATATATTTT
TRBV5-4	-	-	TRBJ2-3	CASSLGWGGTDTQYF	TGTGCCAGCAGCTTGGGATGGGGAGGCACAGATACGCAGTATTTT
TRBV24-1	once	TRBD1	TRBJ1-2	CATSDIGDRGLLTF	TGTGCCACCAGTGACATCGGGGACAGGGGGCTTCTCACCTTC
TRBV3-1/TRBV3-2	-	TRBD1	TRBJ2-7	CASSRRQGTYEQYF	TGTGCCAGCAGCCGTCGACAGGGGACCTACGAGCAGTACTTC
TRBV9	-	-	TRBJ2-3	CASSPRGGLGTDTQYF	TGTGCCAGCAGCCCCCGGGGAGGCCTGGGAACAGATACGCAGTATTTT
TRBV7-9	-	-	TRBJ2-2	CASSAGMNTGELFF	TGTGCCAGCAGCGCCGGGATGAACACCGGGGAGCTGTTTTTT
TRBV11-1	-	TRBD1	TRBJ1-2	CASSPGTADYGYTF	TGTGCCAGCAGCCCCGGGACAGCCGACTATGGCTACACCTTC
TRBV29-1	-	-	TRBJ1-2	CSVTTDFYGYTF	TGCAGCGTGACGACGGACTTCTATGGCTACACCTTC
TRBV5-1	-	TRBD2	TRBJ2-1	CASSSVAGDREQFF	TGCGCCAGCAGCTCCGTAGCGGGAGATCGTGAGCAGTTCTTC
TRBV30	-	-	TRBJ2-5	CAWTAGETQYF	TGTGCCTGGACGGCGGGCGAGACCCAGTACTTC
TRBV19	once	-	TRBJ1-2	CASSIINYTGYTF	TGTGCCAGTAGTATAATTAATTATACAGGCTACACCTTC
TRBV9	-	TRBD2	TRBJ2-3	CASSVVGLADFTDTQYF	TGTGCCAGCAGCGTAGTGGGACTAGCGGACTTCACAGATACGCAGTATTTT
TRBV28	-	TRBD1	TRBJ1-5	CASSLDLGTGENNQPQHF	TGTGCCAGCAGTTTAGATTTGGGGACAGGTGAAAACAATCAGCCCCAGCATTTT
TRBV9	-	TRBD1	TRBJ1-2	CASSMGQGTGYGYTF	TGTGCCAGCAGTATGGGACAGGGGACCGGCTATGGCTACACCTTC
TRBV7-2	-	-	TRBJ2-3	CASSPTEDRIADTQYF	TGTGCCAGCAGCCCGACCGAGGACAGAATCGCAGATACGCAGTATTTT
TRBV7-2	once	-	TRBJ2-7	CASSPTWAGEQYF	TGTGCCAGCAGCCCCACCTGGGCGGGGGAGCAGTACTTC
TRBV27	-	-	TRBJ1-4	CASSFGGLGRGEKLFF	TGTGCCAGCAGTTTCGGGGGATTGGGGCGAGGGGAAAAACTGTTTTTT
TRBV25-1	once	TRBD1	TRBJ2-3	CASSEPDRGLRDTQYF	TGTGCCAGCAGTGAACCTGACAGGGGGCTGAGAGATACGCAGTATTTT
TRBV9	-	TRBD1	TRBJ1-6	CASSGGTGSSSYNSPLHF	TGTGCCAGCAGCGGCGGGACAGGGTCTAGCTCCTATAATTCACCCCTCCACTTT
TRBV7-6	once	-	TRBJ2-5	CASSLLALETQYF	TGTGCCAGCAGCTTACTAGCGCTGGAGACCCAGTACTTC
TRBV6-5	-	TRBD2	TRBJ2-7	CASRKTGTTSEQYF	TGTGCCAGCCGGAAGACCGGGACTACTAGCGAGCAGTACTTC
TRBV10-3	-	TRBD2	TRBJ2-5	CAIRGTGTSGRDPQETQYF	TGTGCCATCAGGGGAACCGGGACTAGCGGCCGAGACCCCCAAGAGACCCAGTACTTC
TRBV5-6	-	TRBD2	TRBJ2-7	CASSLGGRTSGSNYEQYF	TGTGCCAGCAGCTTGGGAGGCCGGACTAGCGGGAGTAACTACGAGCAGTACTTC
TRBV3-1/TRBV3-2	-	TRBD1	TRBJ1-2	CASSHDRGVYGYTF	TGTGCCAGCAGCCACGACAGGGGGGTCTATGGCTACACCTTC